This TCR beta chain originates from a study of T cell changes during pregnancy in multiple sclerosis (dated by TCRdb to the late 2010s). Study-wide context: Changes in the T cell repertoire over the course of pregnancy were examined in this study in women with multiple sclerosis.

Comments on this clone: The antigen it binds to is not known. Nothing much larger sits one base from this clone, and base qualities are not available.

Library preparation employed the immunoSEQ multiplex PCR assay. TCRdb holds this immuneACCESS table with in-frame rearrangements only. Some clones are missing; in checked studies, unresolved V genes explain under half, and the rest has no known cause. Recorded for this sample are about 46,000 clones; approximately 92% of them occurred a single time. Approximately 9% of the sample goes to the ten largest clones. This sample comprised CD8+ T cells from peripheral blood mononuclear cells, obtained after pregnancy. This TCR was recovered from a female donor with multiple sclerosis, enrolled in a pregnancy study.

The CDR3 region has the sequence CATGEFSGANVLTF. The DNA reads as follows: TGTGCCACTGGGGAGTTCTCTGGGGCCAACGTCCTGACTTTC. This chain joins TRBV19 to TRBJ2-6; TRBD2 is possibly the D segment (5 matching bases). The CDR1 and CDR2 encoded by the germline V gene (reference sequence) are LNHDA and SQIVND. The CDR3 starts with the cysteine, ends with the phenylalanine, and has 14 residues. The kept DNA is CDR3 alone, 42 bases in frame from the first base. V is shortened by 10 bases, J by 0 bases, and the region joining them spans 10 bases.